The next 25 T cell receptor beta chains were all read from a single sample in a study of T cell responses to AZD1222 COVID-19 vaccine. The data were produced by immunoSEQ multiplex PCR, yet TCRdb's version contains in-frame clones alone and is incomplete. The table lists about 120,000 clones, about 90% of them singletons. The sequencing here drew on peripheral blood, taken on day 0 of AZD1222 vaccination. The receptors shown here come from an adult in good health.

The rearrangement uses TRBV9 and TRBJ2-1; D gene uncertain. The germline V gene has CDR1 SGDLS and CDR2 YYNGEE. Deletions cut 3 bases from V and 6 bases from J, with 19 bases between. This CDR3 contains 16 residues. The CDR3 coding sequence is TGTGCCAGCAGCGCCCCGGGCCTTACCCAGACCAATGAGCAGTTCTTC. This codes for CASSAPGLTQTNEQFF.

The chain links TRBV25-1 to TRBJ2-1; TRBD2 might be the D (6 bases). CDR1 is MGHDK and CDR2 is SYGVNS in the germline V gene. The CDR3 runs to 17 residues. Trimming left V 2 bases short and J 0 bases short, with 14 bases between. The CDR3, as DNA: TGTGCCAGCAGTGAAGGGGGGATGCCCCGCTCCTACAATGAGCAGTTCTTC. Translation gives CASSEGGMPRSYNEQFF.

The chain carries TRBV14 and TRBJ1-6; 7 bases agree with TRBD1. The junction had 6 bases not matched to a gene; V was cut back by 5 bases and J by 5 bases. The V gene's germline CDR1 is SGHDN and CDR2 FVKESK. The CDR3 length is 15 residues. The CDR3 sequence: CASSGRTGHNSPLHF. DNA for the CDR3: TGTGCCAGCAGCGGAAGGACAGGCCATAATTCACCCCTCCACTTT.

The V and J genes are TRBV19 and TRBJ2-7; 10 bases agree with TRBD1. Germline trimming cut 5 bases from V and 4 bases from J; bases unmatched to any gene: 8. Germline V gene data show CDR1 as LNHDA and CDR2 as SQIVND (reference sequence). The CDR3 runs to 15 residues. Here the CDR3 reads CASSGPGTGDYEQYF. The CDR3 DNA reads TGTGCCAGTAGTGGCCCCGGGACAGGGGATTACGAGCAGTACTTC.

The gene calls are TRBV19 and TRBJ2-7; 11 positions agree with TRBD2. V was pared by 5 bases and J by 3 bases, with 3 bases of the junction left unmatched. The CDR3 is made up of 14 amino acids. Germline CDR1 reads LNHDA; CDR2 reads SQIVND (reference sequence). This chain's CDR3 is CASSPGTSGYEQYF. CDR3 bases: TGTGCCAGTAGTCCGGGGACTAGCGGCTACGAGCAGTACTTC.

This chain joins TRBV3-1 (or the pseudogene TRBV3-2) and TRBJ2-1, with 10 nucleotides matching TRBD2. The ends lost 3 bases at V and 9 bases at J; junction bases unmatched: 5. CDR3 length equals 14 residues. Germline V gene lookup returns CDR1 LGHDT and CDR2 YNNKEL (reference sequence). The CDR3 loop is CASSQSGRGPEQFF. Here the CDR3 DNA reads TGTGCCAGCAGCCAGAGCGGGAGGGGCCCTGAGCAGTTCTTC.

The chain employs TRBV5-4 and TRBJ1-1, with D perhaps matching TRBD1 (5 bases). This CDR3 has 15 amino acids. V lost 4 bases to trimming and J lost 1 base, with 14 bases between them. Germline assignment: CDR1 SGHNT and CDR2 YYREEE (reference sequence). The DNA for the CDR3 is TGTGCCAGCAGCCCCTCTGGGGGTCCGAACACTGAAGCTTTCTTT. It translates to CASSPSGGPNTEAFF.

V gene TRBV29-1 combines with J gene TRBJ1-1; TRBD1 is a possible D gene (6 bases). The CDR3 runs to 13 residues. Germline assignment: CDR1 SQVTM and CDR2 ANQGSEA. Trimming took off 7 bases at V and 6 bases at J, with 18 bases between the two ends. The CDR3 is CSGGGLVGSEAFF. The CDR3 DNA reads TGCAGCGGCGGGGGCCTGGTTGGCTCTGAAGCTTTCTTT. Full variable domain (rest looked up from reference TRBV29-1 and TRBJ1-1): SAVISQKPSRDICQRGTSLTIQCQVDSQVTMMFWYRQQPGQSLTLIATANQGSEATYESGFVIDKFPISRPNLTFSTLTVSNMSPEDSSIYLCSGGGLVGSEAFFGQGTRLTVV.

The chain couples TRBV12-3 or TRBV12-4 to TRBJ1-5, with D unresolved. The CDR3 has 12 amino acids. V was cut by 9 bases and J by 5 bases, with 11 bases left in between. DNA for the CDR3: TGTGCCAGTGGGCGGCTCGATCAGCCCCAGCATTTT. It translates to CASGRLDQPQHF.

The chain employs TRBV30 and TRBJ2-7, with D unclear. Per the germline V gene, CDR1 is GTSNPN and CDR2 is SVGIG (reference sequence). CDR3 length: 14 amino acids. V lost 1 base, J lost 0 bases, and 10 bases lay in between. CDR3 in amino acids: CAWSALSYSYEQYF. CDR3 coding DNA: TGTGCCTGGAGTGCTTTAAGTTACTCCTACGAGCAGTACTTC.

The rearrangement joins TRBV5-6 to TRBJ2-1; D may correspond to TRBD1 or TRBD2 (5 bases each). This CDR3 contains 14 residues. The V end lost 6 bases, the J end lost 6 bases, and 16 bases lay between the germline ends. Germline V gives CDR1 SGHDT, CDR2 YYEEEE. The CDR3 DNA sequence: TGTGCCAGCATCAATTGGGGCCGGGGCAATGAGCAGTTCTTC. Residues: CASINWGRGNEQFF. Complete variable domain (other parts from reference TRBV5-6 and TRBJ2-1): DAGVTQSPTHLIKTRGQQVTLRCSPKSGHDTVSWYQQALGQGPQFIFQYYEEEERQRGNFPDRFSGHQFPNYSSELNVNALLLGDSALYLCASINWGRGNEQFFGPGTRLTVL.

About this clone itself: The junction departs from germline at one end; a sequencing error may be responsible. The J gene is TRBJ1-2, the V gene TRBV27, with D unclear. This CDR3 contains 15 residues. Germline assignment: CDR1 MNHEY and CDR2 SMNVEV (reference sequence). CDR3 sequence (DNA): TGTGCCAGCAGATTATCGGCCCTAGCTAACTATGGCTACACCTTC. Translating it yields CASRLSALANYGYTF.

This clone was found a few times. CDR3 DNA: TGTGCCAGCTCACGCACTCAGGGTTTAGCGACCCAGCATTTT. Its translation is CASSRTQGLATQHF. The chain combines TRBV18 with TRBJ1-5, with a weak D call TRBD1 (5 bases). The V end lost 4 bases, the J end lost 11 bases, and 18 bases lay between the germline ends. The V gene's germline CDR1 is KGHSH and CDR2 LQKENI. The CDR3 totals 14 residues.

This clone was counted a single time. The rearrangement links TRBV28 to TRBJ2-6; 7 bases line up with TRBD1. The junction had 17 bases not matched to a gene; V was cut back by 8 bases and J by 4 bases. CDR1 MDHEN and CDR2 SYDVKM come from the germline V gene. There are 18 residues in the CDR3. This CDR3 reads CASSRPGQRSPGANVLTF. The CDR3 nucleotides read TGTGCCAGCTCTCGACCGGGACAGAGGTCCCCCGGGGCCAACGTCCTGACTTTC.

In this sample, this clone turned up once. This chain links TRBV6-5 with TRBJ1-3; D gene unclear. V lost 8 bases and J lost 0, with 11 bases in between. The CDR3 spans 14 residues. From germline, CDR1 is MNHEY and CDR2 SVGAGI. This chain's CDR3 is CASGGASSGNTIYF. The DNA of the CDR3 is TGTGCCAGCGGCGGTGCTAGCTCTGGAAACACCATATATTTT.

J is TRBJ2-7 and V is TRBV4-2; 9 positions match TRBD2. Looked up from germline, CDR1 is LGHNA and CDR2 is YNFKEQ. J was trimmed by 5 bases and V by 0 bases; bases with no gene match: 8. The CDR3 extends over 16 amino acids. Written as DNA, the CDR3 is TGTGCCAGCAGCCAAGATCTTGCGGGAGGGGCCCACGAGCAGTACTTC. It yields the protein CASSQDLAGGAHEQYF.

In this sample, this clone turned up once. This chain connects TRBV30 to TRBJ2-7, with TRBD1 matching over 8 bases. Germline trimming cut 4 bases from V and 5 bases from J; bases unmatched to any gene: 10. The V gene's germline CDR1 is GTSNPN and CDR2 SVGIG (reference sequence). This CDR3 is 14 amino acids long. Written as DNA, the CDR3 is TGTGCCTGGACCAGGGACAGGTTATCGGACGAGCAGTACTTC. Translation: CAWTRDRLSDEQYF.

The chain recombines TRBV6-5 with TRBJ1-2, with 7 nucleotides matching TRBD1. V was pared by 2 bases and J by 6 bases, with 12 bases of the junction left unmatched. The CDR3 spans 16 residues. Germline CDR1 is MNHEY and CDR2 is SVGAGI. In nucleotides, the CDR3 is TGTGCCAGCAGTTACAATCCCCGGACAGGAGGAAATGGCTACACCTTC. Protein: CASSYNPRTGGNGYTF.

The chain joins TRBV10-1 to TRBJ2-7; D remains unclear. V was trimmed by 5 bases and J by 4 bases, leaving 12 bases between them. Per germline, CDR1 WNHNN and CDR2 SYGVQD (reference sequence). The CDR3 length is 13 residues. The chain's CDR3 is CASSRAVQYEQYF. In DNA form, the CDR3 reads TGCGCCAGCAGTCGGGCAGTCCAGTACGAGCAGTACTTC.

Only a few counts were recorded for this clone. J is TRBJ1-1 and V is TRBV2; D is perhaps TRBD1 (6 bases). The V end was cut by 2 bases, the J end by 6 bases, with 13 bases between. Per germline, CDR1 SNHLY and CDR2 FYNNEI. The CDR3 is made up of 14 amino acids. CDR3 nucleotide sequence: TGTGCCAGCAGTGAATCTGGCAGGGGATCTGAAGCTTTCTTT. Translated: CASSESGRGSEAFF.

The rearrangement joins TRBV9 to TRBJ2-1; D possibly corresponds to TRBD1 (5 bases). Between the trimmed V and J ends, which lost 0 bases and 4 bases, there was a span of 8 bases. The CDR3 sequence is 14 residues long. Germline CDR1 and CDR2: SGDLS and YYNGEE. The CDR3 loop reads CASSVDTGYNEQFF. The CDR3 nucleotides are TGTGCCAGCAGCGTAGACACAGGATACAATGAGCAGTTCTTC.

The rearrangement uses TRBV5-1 and TRBJ2-1, with 9 bases lining up with TRBD2. The CDR3 totals 17 residues. The V gene end was trimmed by 1 base and the J gene end by 6 bases; junction bases not matched to a gene: 11. Looked up from germline, CDR1 is SGHRS and CDR2 is YFSETQ. CDR3 sequence: CASSLWSSGIAGNEQFF. The CDR3, as DNA: TGCGCCAGCAGCTTGTGGTCTAGCGGGATAGCCGGCAATGAGCAGTTCTTC.

This clone has a single count. This chain joins TRBV3-1 (or the pseudogene TRBV3-2) and TRBJ1-1; D remains unclear. The CDR3 sequence is 11 residues long. V lost 3 bases and J 10 bases, leaving 9 bases between the germline ends. CDR1 and CDR2 (germline): LGHDT, YNNKEL (reference sequence). The CDR3 loop reads CASSHAMAAFF. The CDR3, as DNA: TGTGCCAGCAGCCACGCGATGGCAGCTTTCTTT.

The rearrangement joins TRBV3-1 (or the pseudogene TRBV3-2) to TRBJ2-2; 13 bases align to TRBD2. Per the germline V gene, CDR1 is LGHDT and CDR2 is YNNKEL (reference sequence). CDR3 length: 19 amino acids. The ends lost 2 bases at V and 7 bases at J; junction bases unmatched: 13. CDR3 in DNA: TGTGCCAGCAGCCAACCTTTGAGCCGACTAGCGGGAGGCCACGGGGAGCTGTTTTTT. Translated: CASSQPLSRLAGGHGELFF.

The V and J genes are TRBV2 and TRBJ1-5, with 9 nucleotides matching TRBD1. The CDR3 runs 13 residues. V dropped 6 bases and J dropped 7; count of bases not matched to a gene: 4. Germline V gene data show CDR1 as SNHLY and CDR2 as FYNNEI. The CDR3 region has the DNA TGTGCCAGCAGCCGGGACAGGGACCAGCCCCAGCATTTT. This translates into CASSRDRDQPQHF.